This T cell receptor beta chain is drawn from a study of vaccination and CD4 T cells after COVID-19. Time point meaning: late sampling 161 to 241 days after vaccination in three convalescent patients. The treatment is: approximately nine-day PBMC culture with coronavirus spike peptide pools or control peptides (ViraFEST assay). Points on this clonotype: Antigen specificity is unknown.

With the Oncomine TCR Beta short-read assay, DNA from cultured CD4+ T cells was sequenced. From the PCR reads, TCRdb called clonotypes with MiXCR, one entry per CDR3 protein. The repertoire holds roughly 19,000 distinct CDR3 sequences, around 40% seen once, with 17% in the top ten. Germline lookup yields CDR1 MNHEY and CDR2 SMNVEV (reference sequence). There are 17 residues in the CDR3. V lost 6 bases to trimming and J lost 6 bases, with 26 bases between them. Specimen: CD4+ T cells from blood, cultured in vitro, collected about 7 months after SARS-CoV-2 vaccination. The gene calls are TRBV27 and TRBJ1-2; no clear D. The clonotype comes from a human donor who had recovered from COVID-19. CDR3 nucleotide sequence: TGTGCCAGCAGACGAACCCCCTTATCGAGAAGGCTTGATGGCTACACCTTC. It is translated as CASRRTPLSRRLDGYTF.